Given below is one T cell receptor beta chain in context. Its specificity is unknown. This sample was taken from a study of cytomegalovirus exposure and HLA in healthy donors. Regarding the study as a whole: Under in vitro conditions, three CMV-associated chains were confirmed as specific for CMV antigens. Among the sequence variants, a highly shared cluster was likely an artifact of sequencing. It was reported that TCR beta sequences correctly inferred the HLA-A and HLA-B alleles for most subjects.

60 Vbeta and 13 Jbeta primers were used in PCR. Some clones are missing from TCRdb's copy, which holds only in-frame ones; the method was immunoSEQ multiplex PCR. The data hold 69,000 or so clones, with 76% observed a single time. In germline, CDR1 is LNHDA, CDR2 SQIVND (reference sequence). This CDR3 has 19 residues. V was cut by 5 bases and J by 1 base, with 21 bases left in between. The sample comprised PBMCs. This sequence was found in a man between 18 and 29 years old in good health and CMV-seronegative. The chain uses TRBV19 and TRBJ1-6; a possible D gene is TRBD1 (6 bases). CDR3 in amino acids: CASSPLFSTGGSYNSPLHF. The CDR3 coding sequence is TGTGCCAGTAGTCCTCTCTTCTCGACAGGAGGATCCTATAATTCACCCCTCCACTTT.